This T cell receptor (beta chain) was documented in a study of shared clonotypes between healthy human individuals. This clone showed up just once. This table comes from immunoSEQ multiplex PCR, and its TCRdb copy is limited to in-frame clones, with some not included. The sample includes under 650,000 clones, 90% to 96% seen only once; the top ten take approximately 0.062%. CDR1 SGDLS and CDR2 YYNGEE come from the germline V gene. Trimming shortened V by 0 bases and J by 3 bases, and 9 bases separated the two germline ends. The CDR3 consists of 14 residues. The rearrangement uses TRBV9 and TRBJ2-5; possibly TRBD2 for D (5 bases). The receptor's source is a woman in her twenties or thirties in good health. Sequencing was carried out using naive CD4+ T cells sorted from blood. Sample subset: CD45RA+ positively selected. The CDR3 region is CASSVAWGEETQYF. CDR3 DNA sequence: TGTGCCAGCAGCGTAGCATGGGGAGAAGAGACCCAGTACTTC.